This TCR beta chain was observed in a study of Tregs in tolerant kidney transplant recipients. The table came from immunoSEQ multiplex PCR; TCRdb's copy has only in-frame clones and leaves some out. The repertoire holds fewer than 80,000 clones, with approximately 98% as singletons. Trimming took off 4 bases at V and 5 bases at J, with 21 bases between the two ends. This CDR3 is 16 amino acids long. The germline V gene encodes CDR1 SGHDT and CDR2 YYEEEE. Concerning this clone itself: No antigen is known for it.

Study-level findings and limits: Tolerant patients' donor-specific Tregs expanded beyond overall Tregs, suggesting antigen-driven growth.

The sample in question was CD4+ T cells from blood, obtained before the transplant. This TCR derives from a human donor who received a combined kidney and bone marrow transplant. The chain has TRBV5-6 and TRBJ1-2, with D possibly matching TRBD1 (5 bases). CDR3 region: CASSPGGGRRAYGYTF. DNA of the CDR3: TGTGCCAGCAGCCCCGGGGGAGGCAGACGGGCTTATGGCTACACCTTC.